The source of this T cell receptor beta chain is a study of cytomegalovirus exposure and HLA in healthy donors. The germline CDR1 and CDR2 sequences are MNHNY and SVGAGI (reference sequence). V was cut by 0 bases and J by 6 bases, with 11 bases left in between. The CDR3 is made up of 14 amino acids. Sequencing was performed with immunoSEQ multiplex PCR; in TCRdb, only in-frame clones are kept and a portion is missing. The sample has about 63,000 clones; about 89% are singletons. This chain links TRBV6-6 with TRBJ1-2; D not certain. This clonotype was sampled from a young woman in good health and CMV-seronegative. The sequenced sample was PBMCs. The CDR3 sequence is CASSYSDRGNGYTF. CDR3 DNA: TGTGCCAGCAGTTACTCAGACCGGGGAAATGGCTACACCTTC.